The clone carrying this TCR beta chain has a handful of counts. Its antigen is unknown. The CDR3 covers 17 residues. V gave up 0 bases and J gave up 6 bases; unmatched junction bases: 10. Germline lookup yields CDR1 LGHDT and CDR2 YNNKEL (reference sequence). These data are taken from a study of T-cell reconstitution after alpha-beta-depleted transplantation in children. Notes on the study in general: Several hundred expanded graft clones reportedly were the source of alpha-beta T cells about two months after transplant.

The TCRbeta library was prepared with unique molecular identifiers. From the PCR reads, TCRdb called clonotypes with MiXCR, one entry per CDR3 protein. The table has about 980,000 distinct CDR3 sequences, roughly 29% seen once. The rearrangement joins TRBV3-1 to TRBJ1-5; 8 positions match TRBD1. This sequence was found in a boy in the first two years of life who had a stem cell transplant for SCID, so the T cells may come from the graft donor. This sample comprised PBMCs, mostly from graft donor cells, obtained 360 days after TCRalphabeta/CD19-depleted stem cell transplant. CDR3 DNA: TGTGCCAGCAGCCAAGATGGAGGACAGGGAACGTTTCAGCCCCAGCATTTT. Amino acids: CASSQDGGQGTFQPQHF.